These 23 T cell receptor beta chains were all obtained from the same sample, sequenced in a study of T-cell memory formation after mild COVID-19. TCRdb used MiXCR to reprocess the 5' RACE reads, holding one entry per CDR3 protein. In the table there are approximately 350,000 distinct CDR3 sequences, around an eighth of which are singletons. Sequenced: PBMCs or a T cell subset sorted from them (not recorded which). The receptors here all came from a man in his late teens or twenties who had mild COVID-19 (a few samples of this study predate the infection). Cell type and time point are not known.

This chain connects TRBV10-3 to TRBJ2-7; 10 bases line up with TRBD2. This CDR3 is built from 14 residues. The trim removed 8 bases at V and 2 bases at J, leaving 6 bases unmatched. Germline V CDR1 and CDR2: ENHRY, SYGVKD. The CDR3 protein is CAIRASGSPYEQYF. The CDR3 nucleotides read TGTGCCATCCGGGCTAGCGGGAGCCCCTACGAGCAGTACTTC.

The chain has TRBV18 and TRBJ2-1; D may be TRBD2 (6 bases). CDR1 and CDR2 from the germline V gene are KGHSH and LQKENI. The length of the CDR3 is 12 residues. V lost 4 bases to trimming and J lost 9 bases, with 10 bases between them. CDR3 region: CASSRGDGEQFF. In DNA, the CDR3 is TGTGCCAGCTCACGCGGGGATGGTGAGCAGTTCTTC. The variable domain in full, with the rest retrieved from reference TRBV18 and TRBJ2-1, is NAGVMQNPRHLVRRRGQEARLRCSPMKGHSHVYWYRQLPEEGLKFMVYLQKENIIDESGMPKERFSAEFPKEGPSILRIQQVVRGDSAAYFCASSRGDGEQFFGPGTRLTVL.

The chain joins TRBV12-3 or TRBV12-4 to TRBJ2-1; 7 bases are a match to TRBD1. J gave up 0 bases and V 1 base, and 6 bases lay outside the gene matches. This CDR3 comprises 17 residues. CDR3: CASSLVGTVSSYNEQFF. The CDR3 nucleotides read TGTGCCAGCAGTTTAGTCGGGACAGTCAGCTCCTACAATGAGCAGTTCTTC.

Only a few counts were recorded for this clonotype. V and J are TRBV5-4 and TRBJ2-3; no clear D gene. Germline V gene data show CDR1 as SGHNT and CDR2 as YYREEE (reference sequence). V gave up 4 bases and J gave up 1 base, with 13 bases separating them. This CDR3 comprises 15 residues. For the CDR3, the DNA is TGTGCCAGCAGCCTCTGGTACTTTGGCACAGATACGCAGTATTTT. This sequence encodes CASSLWYFGTDTQYF.

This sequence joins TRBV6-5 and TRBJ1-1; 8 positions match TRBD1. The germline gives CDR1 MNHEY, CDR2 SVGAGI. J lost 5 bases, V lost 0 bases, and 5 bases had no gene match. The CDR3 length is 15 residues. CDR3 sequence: CASSYSITGGTEAFF. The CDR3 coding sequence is TGTGCCAGCAGTTACTCGATTACAGGGGGGACTGAAGCTTTCTTT.

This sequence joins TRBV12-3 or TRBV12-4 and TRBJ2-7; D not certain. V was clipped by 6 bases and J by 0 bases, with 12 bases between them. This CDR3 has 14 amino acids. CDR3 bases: TGTGCCAGCAGACGGACGGCGAGCTCCTACGAGCAGTACTTC. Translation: CASRRTASSYEQYF.

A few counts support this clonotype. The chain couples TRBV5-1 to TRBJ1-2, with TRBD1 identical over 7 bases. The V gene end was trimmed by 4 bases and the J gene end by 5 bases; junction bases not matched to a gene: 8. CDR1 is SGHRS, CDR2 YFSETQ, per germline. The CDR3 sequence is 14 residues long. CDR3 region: CASSLEGTDYGYTF. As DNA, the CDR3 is TGCGCCAGCAGCCTGGAGGGGACAGATTATGGCTACACCTTC.

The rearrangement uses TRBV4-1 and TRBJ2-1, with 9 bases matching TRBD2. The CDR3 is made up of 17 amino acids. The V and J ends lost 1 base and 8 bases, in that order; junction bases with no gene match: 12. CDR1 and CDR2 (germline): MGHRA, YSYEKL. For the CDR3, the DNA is TGCGCCAGCAGCCAAGGGGCCTTTGCGGGGGGGCTCGATGAGCAGTTCTTC. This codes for CASSQGAFAGGLDEQFF.

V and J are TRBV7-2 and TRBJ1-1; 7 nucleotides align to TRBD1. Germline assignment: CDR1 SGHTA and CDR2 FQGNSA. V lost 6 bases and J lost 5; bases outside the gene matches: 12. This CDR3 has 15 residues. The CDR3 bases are TGTGCCAGCAGACCCAGGACAGGCTCCCGAACTGAAGCTTTCTTT. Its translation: CASRPRTGSRTEAFF.

This chain's CDR3 is CASSRDFNTEAFF. The CDR3 coding sequence is TGTGCCAGCAGCCGAGACTTCAACACTGAAGCTTTCTTT. The V and J genes are TRBV11-2 and TRBJ1-1, with D hard to call. The CDR3 is 13 amino acids. Per germline, CDR1 SGHAT and CDR2 FQNNGV. Trimming stripped 5 bases from V and 2 bases from J, with 9 bases between.

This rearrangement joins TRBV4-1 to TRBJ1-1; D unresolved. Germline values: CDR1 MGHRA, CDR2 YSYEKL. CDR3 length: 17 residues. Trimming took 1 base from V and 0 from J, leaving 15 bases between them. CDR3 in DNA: TGCGCCAGCAGCCAAGTAATTCGGGATTTCATGAACACTGAAGCTTTCTTT. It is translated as CASSQVIRDFMNTEAFF.

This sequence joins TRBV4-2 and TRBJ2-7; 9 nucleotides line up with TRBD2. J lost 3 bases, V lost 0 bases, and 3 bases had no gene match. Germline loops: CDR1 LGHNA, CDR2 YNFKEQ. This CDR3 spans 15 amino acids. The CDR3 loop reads CASSQDGTSLYEQYF. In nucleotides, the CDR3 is TGTGCCAGCAGCCAAGATGGGACTAGCCTCTACGAGCAGTACTTC.

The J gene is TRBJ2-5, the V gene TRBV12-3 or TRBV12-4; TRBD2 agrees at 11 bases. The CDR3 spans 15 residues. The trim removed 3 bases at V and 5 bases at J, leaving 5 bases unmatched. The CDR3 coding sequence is TGTGCCAGCAGTTTCCTAGCGGGGGGTGTGGAGACCCAGTACTTC. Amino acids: CASSFLAGGVETQYF.

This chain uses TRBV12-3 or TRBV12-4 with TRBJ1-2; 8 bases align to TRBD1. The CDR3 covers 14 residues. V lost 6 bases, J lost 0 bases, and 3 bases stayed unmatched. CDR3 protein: CASRQGVANYGYTF. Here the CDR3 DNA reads TGTGCCAGCAGACAGGGGGTCGCTAACTATGGCTACACCTTC.

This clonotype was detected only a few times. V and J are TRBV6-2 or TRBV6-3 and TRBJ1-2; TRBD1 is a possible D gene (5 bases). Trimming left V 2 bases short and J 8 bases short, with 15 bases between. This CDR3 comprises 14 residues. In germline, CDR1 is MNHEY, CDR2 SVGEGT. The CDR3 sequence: CASSYGGRVEGYTF. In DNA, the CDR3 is TGTGCCAGCAGTTACGGAGGCAGGGTGGAAGGCTACACCTTC.

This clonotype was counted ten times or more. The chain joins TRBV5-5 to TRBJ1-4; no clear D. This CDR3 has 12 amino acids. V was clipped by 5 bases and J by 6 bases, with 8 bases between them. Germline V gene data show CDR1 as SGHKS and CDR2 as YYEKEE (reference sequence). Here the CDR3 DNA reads TGTGCCAGCAGTTACTGGGATGAAAAACTGTTTTTT. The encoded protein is CASSYWDEKLFF.

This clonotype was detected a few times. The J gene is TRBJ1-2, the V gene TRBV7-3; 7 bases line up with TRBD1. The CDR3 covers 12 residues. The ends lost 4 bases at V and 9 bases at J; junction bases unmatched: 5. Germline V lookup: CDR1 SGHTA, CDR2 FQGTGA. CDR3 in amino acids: CASSSTGLSYTF. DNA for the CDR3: TGTGCCAGCAGCTCGACAGGGCTGAGCTACACCTTC.

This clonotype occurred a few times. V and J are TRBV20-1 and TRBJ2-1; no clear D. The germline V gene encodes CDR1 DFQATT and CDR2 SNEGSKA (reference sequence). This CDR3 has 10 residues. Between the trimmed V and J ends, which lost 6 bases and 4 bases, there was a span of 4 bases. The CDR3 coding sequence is TGCAGTGCACGGTACAATGAGCAGTTCTTC. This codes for CSARYNEQFF.

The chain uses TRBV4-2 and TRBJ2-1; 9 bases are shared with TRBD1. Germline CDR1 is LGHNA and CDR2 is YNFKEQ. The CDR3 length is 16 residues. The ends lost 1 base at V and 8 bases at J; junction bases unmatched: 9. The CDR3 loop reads CASSQVRDREDDEQFF. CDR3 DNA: TGTGCCAGCAGCCAAGTTAGGGACAGGGAAGATGATGAGCAGTTCTTC.

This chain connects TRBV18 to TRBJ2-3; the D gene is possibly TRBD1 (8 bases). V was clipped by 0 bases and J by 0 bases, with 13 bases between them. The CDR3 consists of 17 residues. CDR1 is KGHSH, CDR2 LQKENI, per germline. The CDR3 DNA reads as TGTGCCAGCTCACCACCAACAGGGGGGGATAGCACAGATACGCAGTATTTT. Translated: CASSPPTGGDSTDTQYF.

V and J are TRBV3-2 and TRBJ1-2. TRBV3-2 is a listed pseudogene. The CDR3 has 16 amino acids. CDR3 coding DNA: TGTGCCAGCGCCCTAGGACCGAGTAAAGCTAACTATGGCTACACCTTC. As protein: CASALGPSKANYGYTF.

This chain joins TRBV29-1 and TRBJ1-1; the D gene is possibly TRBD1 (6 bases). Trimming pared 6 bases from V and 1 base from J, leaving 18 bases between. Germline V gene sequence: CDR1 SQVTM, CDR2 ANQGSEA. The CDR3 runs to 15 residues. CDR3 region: CSVMGGRSGNTEAFF. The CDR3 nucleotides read TGCAGCGTCATGGGGGGCAGGAGTGGGAACACTGAAGCTTTCTTT.

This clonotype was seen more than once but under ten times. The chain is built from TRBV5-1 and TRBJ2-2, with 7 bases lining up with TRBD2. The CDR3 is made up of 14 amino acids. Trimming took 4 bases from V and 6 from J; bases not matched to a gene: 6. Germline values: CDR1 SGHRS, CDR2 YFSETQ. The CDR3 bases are TGCGCCAGCAGCCCAAGGACTAGTGCCGGGGAGCTGTTTTTT. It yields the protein CASSPRTSAGELFF.